These 21 T cell receptor beta chains share one sample of origin, sequenced in a study of blood T cell repertoires in COVID-19. Sequenced by immunoSEQ multiplex PCR; TCRdb stores in-frame clones only, minus some. The sample lists some 390,000 clones; 89% were seen once. The sample was peripheral blood. The receptor set was obtained from a woman aged 35 to 49 with COVID-19, enrolled during active disease.

The J gene is TRBJ1-6, the V gene TRBV6-5; weak D call: TRBD1 (5 bases). V was trimmed by 7 bases and J by 8 bases, leaving 18 bases between them. The CDR3 has 15 amino acids. Germline V gene data show CDR1 as MNHEY and CDR2 as SVGAGI. The CDR3 loop is CASTTYRSGDSPLHF. In DNA, the CDR3 is TGTGCCAGCACTACTTACAGGAGTGGTGATTCACCCCTCCACTTT.

J is TRBJ2-7 and V is TRBV9; 8 bases agree with TRBD1. The CDR3 is 17 residues long. The germline gives CDR1 SGDLS, CDR2 YYNGEE. With V trimmed by 3 bases and J by 4 bases, 15 bases remained unmatched. The CDR3 sequence: CASSAELGQGTKYEQYF. CDR3 nucleotide sequence: TGTGCCAGCAGCGCCGAACTAGGACAGGGAACTAAATACGAGCAGTACTTC.

The rearrangement joins TRBV18 to TRBJ2-7, with a weak D call TRBD1 (5 bases). CDR3 length: 12 amino acids. Germline V gives CDR1 KGHSH, CDR2 LQKENI. The ends were cut back, 6 bases at V and 3 bases at J, with 9 bases in the middle. The CDR3 spells CASSQGSYEQYF. DNA for the CDR3: TGTGCCAGCTCTCAGGGTAGCTACGAGCAGTACTTC. Based on the CDR3 plus reference TRBV18 and TRBJ2-7, the full variable domain is NAGVMQNPRHLVRRRGQEARLRCSPMKGHSHVYWYRQLPEEGLKFMVYLQKENIIDESGMPKERFSAEFPKEGPSILRIQQVVRGDSAAYFCASSQGSYEQYFGPGTRLTVT.

To note about this clone: Other nucleotide sequences in the sample specify the same CDR3. The gene calls are TRBV5-1 and TRBJ1-1; 12 bases fit TRBD1. V dropped 4 bases and J dropped 5; count of bases not matched to a gene: 9. CDR3 length: 16 amino acids. The germline V gene encodes CDR1 SGHRS and CDR2 YFSETQ. Written as DNA, the CDR3 is TGCGCCAGCAGCCCTGGGACAGGGGGCGCAGGGACTGAAGCTTTCTTT. Its protein is CASSPGTGGAGTEAFF.

This chain links TRBV11-2 with TRBJ2-7; 9 positions agree with TRBD2. The CDR3 extends over 14 amino acids. CDR1 and CDR2 from the germline V gene are SGHAT and FQNNGV. J was trimmed by 2 bases and V by 8 bases; bases with no gene match: 7. The CDR3 loop is CASRRLAGPYEQYF. As DNA, the CDR3 is TGTGCCAGCCGACGGCTAGCGGGACCCTACGAGCAGTACTTC.

In its sample, this clone was seen once. The CDR3 DNA reads TGTGCCAGCGTACAGGGGGCAAATAATTCACCCCTCCACTTT. Encoded protein: CASVQGANNSPLHF. This chain connects TRBV3-1 (or the pseudogene TRBV3-2) to TRBJ1-6, with 9 nucleotides matching TRBD1. The CDR3 runs 14 residues. V gave up 8 bases and J gave up 5 bases; unmatched junction bases: 4. From germline, CDR1 is LGHDT and CDR2 YNNKEL (reference sequence).

The chain couples TRBV28 to TRBJ1-2, with 7 bases lining up with TRBD1. The V gene's germline CDR1 is MDHEN and CDR2 SYDVKM. This CDR3 region has 17 residues. Trimming removed 6 bases from V and 4 bases from J; junction bases left unmatched: 17. This chain's CDR3 is CASSPGTASRVFYGYTF. The DNA for the CDR3 is TGTGCCAGCAGCCCGGGGACAGCGTCACGGGTCTTCTATGGCTACACCTTC.

The rearrangement links TRBV5-1 to TRBJ2-5, with D perhaps matching TRBD2 (6 bases). The CDR3 has 13 residues. The germline V gene has CDR1 SGHRS and CDR2 YFSETQ. Trimming removed 4 bases from V and 8 bases from J, with 15 bases in between. CDR3 in amino acids: CASSRIQEGTQYF. DNA of the CDR3: TGCGCCAGCAGCCGAATACAGGAGGGCACCCAGTACTTC. Together with reference TRBV5-1 and TRBJ2-5, the CDR3 gives the full variable domain: KAGVTQTPRYLIKTRGQQVTLSCSPISGHRSVSWYQQTPGQGLQFLFEYFSETQRNKGNFPGRFSGRQFSNSRSEMNVSTLELGDSALYLCASSRIQEGTQYFGPGTRLLVL.

The chain is built from TRBV19 and TRBJ1-2, with 10 bases aligning to TRBD1. This CDR3 contains 13 residues. Germline V gene lookup returns CDR1 LNHDA and CDR2 SQIVND (reference sequence). With 6 bases clipped from V and 8 bases from J, the junction kept 6 bases outside the gene matches. CDR3 in DNA: TGTGCCAGTAGAAGGGGACAGGGGCACGGCTACACCTTC. Amino acids: CASRRGQGHGYTF.

V is TRBV6-6 and J is TRBJ1-1; 7 bases map to TRBD1. The V gene's germline CDR1 is MNHNY and CDR2 SVGAGI (reference sequence). This CDR3 spans 14 amino acids. J gave up 1 base and V 2 bases, and 1 base lay outside the gene matches. The chain's CDR3 is CASSYRGQNTEAFF. CDR3 DNA: TGTGCCAGCAGTTACAGGGGGCAGAACACTGAAGCTTTCTTT.

The chain uses TRBV11-2 and TRBJ2-2; 15 bases are shared with TRBD2. There are 16 residues in the CDR3. V gave up 5 bases and J gave up 4 bases; unmatched junction bases: 2. Germline V gene lookup returns CDR1 SGHAT and CDR2 FQNNGV. Written as DNA, the CDR3 is TGTGCCAGCAGCCGGGGACTAGCGGGAGGCACCGGGGAGCTGTTTTTT. Translated: CASSRGLAGGTGELFF.

V and J are TRBV7-3 and TRBJ2-2, with 8 bases aligning to TRBD1. With 5 bases clipped from V and 4 bases from J, the junction kept 9 bases outside the gene matches. The CDR3 is 16 residues long. Germline loops: CDR1 SGHTA, CDR2 FQGTGA. The CDR3 sequence is CASSIRQGTTTGELFF. CDR3 nucleotides: TGTGCCAGCAGCATTCGACAGGGGACAACCACCGGGGAGCTGTTTTTT.

This clone was picked up one time. The DNA of the CDR3 is TGTGCCAGCAGTCCCTTCGGAGCGGGGGCGAGGGAGCAGTACTTC. Amino acid sequence: CASSPFGAGAREQYF. The chain links TRBV28 to TRBJ2-7, with 8 bases aligning to TRBD2. V lost 5 bases to trimming and J lost 7 bases; unmatched junction nucleotides: 13. Looked up from germline, CDR1 is MDHEN and CDR2 is SYDVKM. The CDR3 is made up of 15 amino acids.

CDR3 in amino acids: CASSPPPRNEQFF. The CDR3 DNA reads TGTGCCAGCAGTCCTCCTCCTAGGAATGAGCAGTTCTTC. The chain uses TRBV28 and TRBJ2-1, with unresolved D. With 5 bases removed from V and 7 bases from J, the gap between germline ends came to 12 bases. Germline CDR1 is MDHEN and CDR2 is SYDVKM. The CDR3 extends over 13 amino acids.

The V and J genes are TRBV4-3 and TRBJ1-3; 7 nucleotides match TRBD1. Germline assignment: CDR1 LGHNA and CDR2 YSLEER. The CDR3 consists of 15 residues. V lost 4 bases and J lost 0; bases outside the gene matches: 3. The CDR3 loop reads CASSLGTDSGNTIYF. CDR3 nucleotide sequence: TGCGCCAGCAGCCTCGGGACAGACTCTGGAAACACCATATATTTT.

J is TRBJ1-5 and V is TRBV5-5; 9 bases map to TRBD1. Germline CDR1 reads SGHKS; CDR2 reads YYEKEE (reference sequence). V lost 4 bases, J lost 4 bases, and 6 bases stayed unmatched. The CDR3 contains 15 residues. CDR3 sequence (DNA): TGTGCCAGCAGCATCGGACAGGGGAGAAATCAGCCCCAGCATTTT. Residues: CASSIGQGRNQPQHF.

The V and J genes are TRBV7-9 and TRBJ2-5; weak D call: TRBD2 (5 bases). The CDR3 totals 17 residues. The germline gives CDR1 SEHNR, CDR2 FQNEAQ (reference sequence). CDR3 in amino acids: CVMGRFGIRVGQETQYF. The CDR3 DNA sequence: TGTGTAATGGGCAGGTTCGGGATTCGAGTGGGCCAAGAGACCCAGTACTTC.

This chain's CDR3 is CASSSHSGLYNEQFF. CDR3 nucleotide sequence: TGTGCCAGCAGCTCCCACAGCGGGTTATACAATGAGCAGTTCTTC. This chain uses TRBV7-2 with TRBJ2-1; TRBD2 might be the D (6 bases). Trimming took 4 bases from V and 4 from J, leaving 14 bases between them. Germline V gene lookup returns CDR1 SGHTA and CDR2 FQGNSA. The CDR3 covers 15 residues.

The gene calls are TRBV29-1 and TRBJ1-2, with a possible D match to TRBD1 (5 bases). The CDR3 has 14 residues. V was pared by 4 bases and J by 0 bases, with 12 bases between. The germline gives CDR1 SQVTM, CDR2 ANQGSEA. CDR3 coding DNA: TGCAGCGTTGTTCCCCGACAGTCTAACTATGGCTACACCTTC. Protein sequence: CSVVPRQSNYGYTF.

The chain carries TRBV7-9 and TRBJ1-6; 10 nucleotides align to TRBD1. The CDR3 has 16 amino acids. Germline V gives CDR1 SEHNR, CDR2 FQNEAQ (reference sequence). Trimming at V came to 1 base and at J to 3 bases, leaving 0 bases not matched to a gene. The CDR3 protein is CASSLGDRGYNSPLHF. The CDR3 coding sequence is TGTGCCAGCAGCTTAGGGGACAGGGGCTATAATTCACCCCTCCACTTT.

The chain employs TRBV5-1 and TRBJ2-5, with TRBD2 matching 15 bases. The CDR3 contains 16 residues. Losses at the gene ends were 4 bases for V and 4 bases for J; bases not matched to a gene: 5. The germline V gene encodes CDR1 SGHRS and CDR2 YFSETQ. Here the CDR3 DNA reads TGCGCCAGCAGCCCGGGACTAGCGGGAGGAGTAGAGACCCAGTACTTC. As protein: CASSPGLAGGVETQYF.